The source of this TCR beta chain is a study of blood T cell repertoires in COVID-19. Living in 24 US areas, the participants were between roughly 18 and 95 years of age. Researchers sorted participants into cohorts using their self-reported clinical history. Profiled with immunoSEQ multiplex PCR; TCRdb holds only in-frame clones, not every one. The table lists 150,000 to 200,000 clones, approximately 80% of them singletons. The origin of this receptor is a woman aged 60-70 years with acute COVID-19. The sequencing input was PBMCs or T cells enriched from blood (not recorded which).

CDR3 coding DNA: TGTGCCAGCAGCACAAGACAGGGACGGACTGAAGCTTTCTTT. Translating it yields CASSTRQGRTEAFF. The chain uses TRBV7-2 and TRBJ1-1, with 7 bases matching TRBD1. J was trimmed by 5 bases and V by 5 bases; bases with no gene match: 8. The CDR3 consists of 14 residues. Germline-derived CDR1 and CDR2 are SGHTA and FQGNSA.